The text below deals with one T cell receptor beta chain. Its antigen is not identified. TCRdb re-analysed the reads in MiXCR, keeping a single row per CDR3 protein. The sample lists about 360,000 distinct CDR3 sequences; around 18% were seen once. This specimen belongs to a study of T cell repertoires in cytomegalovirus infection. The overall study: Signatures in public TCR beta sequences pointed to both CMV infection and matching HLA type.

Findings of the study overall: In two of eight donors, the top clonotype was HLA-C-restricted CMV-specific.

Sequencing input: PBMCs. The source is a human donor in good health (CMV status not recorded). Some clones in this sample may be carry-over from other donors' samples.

CDR3: CASSLRGTEGGYTF. CDR3 sequence (DNA): TGTGCCAGCAGCTTAAGGGGGACAGAGGGTGGCTACACCTTC. The chain is built from TRBV7-2 and TRBJ1-2; 7 bases match TRBD1. The germline CDR1 and CDR2 sequences are SGHTA and FQGNSA. CDR3 length: 14 amino acids. Trimming cost V 2 bases and J 7 bases; bases outside gene matches: 7.